A single sample is the source of the 10 T cell receptor beta chains below, sequenced in a study of identical twins (dated by TCRdb to about 2016). The library was obtained by 5' RACE. Sequencing used an Illumina HiSeq 2000. TCRdb reprocessing: public reads trimmed at Q25 with fastp, clones called with MiXCR, in-frame beta chains kept. CDR3 protein sequences are deduplicated, and each keeps its most common genes and DNA. The sample table holds 650,000 to 800,000 distinct CDR3 sequences, of which under 9% were seen once. Together, the top ten hold around 0.98% of the sample. These data also formed part of another study, on yellow fever vaccine responses in identical twins.

Material for sequencing was PBMCs. The receptors originated from a woman aged 18-29 years in good health.

This clonotype was detected many times. V usage is TRBV24-1 and J usage is TRBJ2-3; TRBD1 matches 8 bases. Germline V gene lookup returns CDR1 KGHDR and CDR2 SFDVKD. This CDR3 has 16 amino acids. J lost 2 bases, V lost 4 bases, and 7 bases had no gene match. The CDR3 reads CATSDPTGAYTDTQYF. CDR3 nucleotides: TGTGCCACCAGTGACCCGACAGGGGCGTACACAGATACGCAGTATTTT.

The genes are TRBV29-1 and TRBJ2-7; TRBD1 might be the D (5 bases). Deletions cut 6 bases from V and 3 bases from J, with 18 bases between. The CDR3 extends over 14 amino acids. Germline assignment: CDR1 SQVTM and CDR2 ANQGSEA. CDR3 nucleotide sequence: TGCAGCGTGACCCAGGGTGGGATGGGCTACGAGCAGTACTTC. It specifies CSVTQGGMGYEQYF.

There are many counts of this clonotype. The rearrangement links TRBV4-3 to TRBJ2-3; the D gene is possibly TRBD2 (6 bases). The germline gives CDR1 LGHNA, CDR2 YSLEER. Trimming took off 0 bases at V and 5 bases at J, with 15 bases between the two ends. This CDR3 region has 16 residues. For the CDR3, the DNA is TGCGCCAGCAGCCAAGATCTATTTGGGGGAGGAGATACGCAGTATTTT. Encoded protein: CASSQDLFGGGDTQYF.

This clonotype was counted a few times. This chain uses TRBV11-2 with TRBJ2-1, with D tentatively TRBD2 (7 bases). Germline CDR1 and CDR2: SGHAT and FQNNGV. The CDR3 length is 15 residues. V was shortened by 5 bases and J by 10 bases, with 21 bases between the two germline ends. CDR3 sequence: CASSPPRSRGGEQFF. CDR3 bases: TGTGCCAGCAGCCCCCCTAGAAGTAGGGGGGGAGAGCAGTTCTTC.

In its sample, this clonotype was seen a few times. The chain carries TRBV27 and TRBJ2-7; no firm D call. V was shortened by 1 base and J by 6 bases, with 10 bases between the two germline ends. CDR1 and CDR2 from the germline V gene are MNHEY and SMNVEV (reference sequence). This CDR3 has 13 residues. The CDR3 here is CASSLYPDLEQYF. The CDR3 nucleotides are TGTGCCAGCAGTTTATACCCCGACCTCGAGCAGTACTTC.

In this sample, this clonotype turned up a few times. The chain couples TRBV29-1 to TRBJ2-1; 8 nucleotides align to TRBD1. The V segment lost 7 bases and the J segment 3 bases; nucleotides outside the gene matches: 2. The CDR3 is made up of 12 amino acids. Germline V gives CDR1 SQVTM, CDR2 ANQGSEA. CDR3 DNA: TGCAGCGGAGACAGGGGCTACAATGAGCAGTTCTTC. Amino acid sequence: CSGDRGYNEQFF.

The V and J genes are TRBV3-1 and TRBJ1-1; no clear D. CDR1 and CDR2 (germline): LGHDT, YNNKEL (reference sequence). This CDR3 has 18 residues. The CDR3 spells CTLGLLAYNKVGDTEAFF. Written as DNA, the CDR3 is TGTACCCTCGGTCTCTTGGCATATAATAAGGTCGGGGACACTGAAGCTTTCTTT.

This clonotype appeared a few times. The chain carries TRBV5-6 and TRBJ2-7; 8 nucleotides agree with TRBD2. Germline assignment: CDR1 SGHDT and CDR2 YYEEEE. This CDR3 has 15 amino acids. V was clipped by 3 bases and J by 4 bases; unmatched bases: 9. The CDR3 coding sequence is TGTGCCAGCAGCTATCGTGTAGCGGGAAGTTACGAGCAGTACTTC. It codes for CASSYRVAGSYEQYF.

This clonotype was recorded a few times. The chain recombines TRBV6-1 with TRBJ2-2, with TRBD1 matching 9 bases. The ends lost 7 bases at V and 1 base at J; junction bases unmatched: 4. Germline V gene data show CDR1 as MNHNS and CDR2 as SASEGT. The CDR3 runs 15 residues. The CDR3 loop is CASTRDRVNTGELFF. The CDR3 DNA sequence: TGTGCCAGCACCCGGGACAGGGTGAACACCGGGGAGCTGTTTTTT.

This clonotype was found a few times. V and J are TRBV7-9 and TRBJ2-3; the D is unclear. Deletions cut 7 bases from V and 6 bases from J, with 20 bases between. The CDR3 length is 15 residues. Germline V gives CDR1 SEHNR, CDR2 FQNEAQ (reference sequence). CDR3 region: CASMLSGPPTDTQYF. CDR3 sequence (DNA): TGTGCCAGCATGCTTAGTGGCCCACCGACGGATACGCAGTATTTT.